This T cell receptor (beta chain) was profiled in a study of cytomegalovirus exposure and HLA in healthy donors. At the level of the study: Falling in the Caucasian-associated ancestry cluster were 65% to 90% of under 500 genotyped donors. Study-wide results and limits: A later analysis reportedly found that, within productive TCRs, an Asian-associated ancestry cluster had fewer N-insertions than the mean observed across the approximately 690 donors. Accounts indicate the classifier identified cytomegalovirus status with strong specificity and sensitivity. As a later analysis revealed, the rate of TCR association differed by HLA locus, with DRB1 most and HLA-C fewest.

Primers included in the PCR were 60 Vbeta and 13 Jbeta primers. Libraries were prepared by immunoSEQ multiplex PCR; TCRdb keeps only in-frame clonotypes and omits some of them. The table records around 99,000 clones, 69% of them present only once. For this clone: Its antigen remains unidentified.

CDR1 is MNHNS, CDR2 SASEGT, per germline. The CDR3 sequence is 14 residues long. V shed 5 bases and J 6 bases; nucleotides not matched to a gene: 6. The sequencing input was PBMCs. This chain connects TRBV6-1 to TRBJ1-5; TRBD1 matches 8 bases. This sequence was found in a woman in her 70s in good health and CMV-seropositive. The CDR3 sequence is CASSPGQVRQPQHF. The CDR3 nucleotides are TGTGCCAGCAGTCCGGGACAGGTCCGTCAGCCCCAGCATTTT.